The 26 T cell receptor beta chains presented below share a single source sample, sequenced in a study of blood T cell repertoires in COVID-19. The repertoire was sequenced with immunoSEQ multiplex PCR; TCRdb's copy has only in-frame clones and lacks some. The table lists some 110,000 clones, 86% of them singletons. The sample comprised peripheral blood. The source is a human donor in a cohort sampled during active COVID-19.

In DNA form, the CDR3 reads TGTGCCATCAGTTCCCAGCGGGGGGGGTATGGAAACACCATATATTTT. Encoded protein: CAISSQRGGYGNTIYF. This chain links TRBV10-3 with TRBJ1-3; D may be TRBD1 (5 bases). The V gene's germline CDR1 is ENHRY and CDR2 SYGVKD. Deletions cut 5 bases from V and 3 bases from J, with 17 bases between. The CDR3 sequence is 16 residues long.

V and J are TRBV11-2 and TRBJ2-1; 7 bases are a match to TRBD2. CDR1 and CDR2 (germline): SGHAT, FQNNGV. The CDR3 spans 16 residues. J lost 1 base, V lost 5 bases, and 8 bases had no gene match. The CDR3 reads CASSPVPAGSYNEQFF. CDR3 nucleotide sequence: TGTGCCAGCAGCCCCGTCCCAGCGGGGTCCTACAATGAGCAGTTCTTC.

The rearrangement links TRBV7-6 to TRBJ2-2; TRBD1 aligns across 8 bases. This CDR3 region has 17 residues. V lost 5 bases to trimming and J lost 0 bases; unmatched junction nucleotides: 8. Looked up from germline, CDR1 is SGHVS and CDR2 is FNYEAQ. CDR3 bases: TGTGCCAGCAGCCCCAGGACAGGGTATACGAACACCGGGGAGCTGTTTTTT. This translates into CASSPRTGYTNTGELFF.

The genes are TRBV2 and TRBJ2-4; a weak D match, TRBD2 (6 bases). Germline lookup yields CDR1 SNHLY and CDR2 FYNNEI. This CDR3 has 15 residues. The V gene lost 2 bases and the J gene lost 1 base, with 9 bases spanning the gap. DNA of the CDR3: TGTGCCAGCAGTGAACGGGAGACCGCCAAAAACATTCAGTACTTC. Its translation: CASSERETAKNIQYF.

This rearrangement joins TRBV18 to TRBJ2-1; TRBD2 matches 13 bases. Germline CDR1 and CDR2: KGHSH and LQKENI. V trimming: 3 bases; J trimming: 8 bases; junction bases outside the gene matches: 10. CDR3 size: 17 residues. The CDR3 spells CASSPLGVTSGRDEQFF. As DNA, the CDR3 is TGTGCCAGCTCACCGCTGGGGGTCACTAGCGGGAGGGATGAGCAGTTCTTC.

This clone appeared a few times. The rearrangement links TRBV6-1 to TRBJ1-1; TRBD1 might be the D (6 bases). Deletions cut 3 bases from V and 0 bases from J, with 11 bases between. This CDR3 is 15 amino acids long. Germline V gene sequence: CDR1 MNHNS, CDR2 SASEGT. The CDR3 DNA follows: TGTGCCAGCAGTGAGGCAGGGGATATGAACACTGAAGCTTTCTTT. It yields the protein CASSEAGDMNTEAFF.

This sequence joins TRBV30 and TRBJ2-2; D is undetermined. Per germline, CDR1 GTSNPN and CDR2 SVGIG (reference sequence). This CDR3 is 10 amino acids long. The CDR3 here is CAGFTGELFF. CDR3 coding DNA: TGTGCGGGCTTTACCGGGGAGCTGTTTTTT.

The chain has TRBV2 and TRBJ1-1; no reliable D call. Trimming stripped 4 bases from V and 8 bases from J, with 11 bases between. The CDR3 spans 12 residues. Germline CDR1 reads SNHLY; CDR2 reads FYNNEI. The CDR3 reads CASSAGSLEAFF. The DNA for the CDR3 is TGTGCCAGCAGTGCGGGGTCCCTAGAAGCTTTCTTT. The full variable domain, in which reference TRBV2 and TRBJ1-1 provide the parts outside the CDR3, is EPEVTQTPSHQVTQMGQEVILRCVPISNHLYFYWYRQILGQKVEFLVSFYNNEISEKSEIFDDQFSVERPDGSNFTLKIRSTKLEDSAMYFCASSAGSLEAFFGQGTRLTVV.

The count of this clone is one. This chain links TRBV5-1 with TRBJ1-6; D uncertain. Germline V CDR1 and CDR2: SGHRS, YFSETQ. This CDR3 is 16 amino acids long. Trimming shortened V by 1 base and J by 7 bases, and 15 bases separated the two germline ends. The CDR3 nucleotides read TGCGCCAGCAGCTTGCCAGGTTCGGCCGGCAATTCACCCCTCCACTTT. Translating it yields CASSLPGSAGNSPLHF.

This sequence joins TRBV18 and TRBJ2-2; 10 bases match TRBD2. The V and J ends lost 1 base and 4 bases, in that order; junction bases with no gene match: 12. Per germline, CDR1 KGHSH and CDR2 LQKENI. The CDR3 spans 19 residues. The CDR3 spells CASSPLPASGSRVTGELFF. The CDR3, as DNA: TGTGCCAGCTCACCACTTCCCGCTAGCGGGAGTAGAGTCACCGGGGAGCTGTTTTTT.

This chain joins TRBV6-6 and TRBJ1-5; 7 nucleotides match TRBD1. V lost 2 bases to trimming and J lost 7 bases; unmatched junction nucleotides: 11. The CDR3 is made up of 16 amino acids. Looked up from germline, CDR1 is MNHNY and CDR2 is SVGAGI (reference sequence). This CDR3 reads CASSYPGTAESQPQHF. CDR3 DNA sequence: TGTGCCAGCAGTTACCCGGGGACAGCAGAGTCCCAGCCCCAGCATTTT.

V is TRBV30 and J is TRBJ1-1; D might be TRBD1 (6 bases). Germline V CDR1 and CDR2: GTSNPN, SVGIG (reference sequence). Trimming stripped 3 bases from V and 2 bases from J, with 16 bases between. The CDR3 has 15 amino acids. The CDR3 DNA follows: TGTGCCTGGAGGGCCCCACCGGGACAAAACACTGAAGCTTTCTTT. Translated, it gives CAWRAPPGQNTEAFF.

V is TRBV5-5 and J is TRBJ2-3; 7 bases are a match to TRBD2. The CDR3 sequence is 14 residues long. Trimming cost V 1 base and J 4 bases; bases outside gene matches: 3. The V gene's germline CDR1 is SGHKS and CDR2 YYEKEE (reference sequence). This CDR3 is CASSLSGTSDTQYF. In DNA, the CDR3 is TGTGCCAGCAGCTTGAGCGGGACCTCAGATACGCAGTATTTT.

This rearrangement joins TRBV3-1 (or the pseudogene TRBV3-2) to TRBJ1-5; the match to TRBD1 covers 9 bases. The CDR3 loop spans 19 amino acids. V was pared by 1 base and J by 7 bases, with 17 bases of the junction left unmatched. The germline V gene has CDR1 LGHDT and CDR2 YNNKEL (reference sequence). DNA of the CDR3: TGTGCCAGCAGCCAAGTCCGGCCGGACAGGGGAGTTTGGGTACAGCCCCAGCATTTT. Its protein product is CASSQVRPDRGVWVQPQHF.

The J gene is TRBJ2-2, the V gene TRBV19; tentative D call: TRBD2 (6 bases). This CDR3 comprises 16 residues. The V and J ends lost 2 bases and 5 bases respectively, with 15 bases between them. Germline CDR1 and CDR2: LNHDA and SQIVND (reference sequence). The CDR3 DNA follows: TGTGCCAGTAGTATACGCGGGACCTCTTTTACCGGGGAGCTGTTTTTT. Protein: CASSIRGTSFTGELFF.

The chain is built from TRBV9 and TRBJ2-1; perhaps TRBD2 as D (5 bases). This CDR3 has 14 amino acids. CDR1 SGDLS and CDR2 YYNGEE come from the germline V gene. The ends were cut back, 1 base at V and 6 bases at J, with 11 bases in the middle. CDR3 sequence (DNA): TGTGCCAGCAGCGTAAGTGCTAGCTCCAATGAGCAGTTCTTC. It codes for CASSVSASSNEQFF.

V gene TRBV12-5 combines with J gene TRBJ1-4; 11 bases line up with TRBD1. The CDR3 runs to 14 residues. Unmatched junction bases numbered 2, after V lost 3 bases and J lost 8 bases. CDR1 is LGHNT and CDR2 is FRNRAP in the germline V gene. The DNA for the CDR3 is TGTGCTAGTGGTTTAGGGACAGGGGGGGAAAAACTGTTTTTT. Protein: CASGLGTGGEKLFF.

The CDR3 region is CSVAGLAGALAKNIQYF. The CDR3 nucleotides read TGCAGCGTTGCGGGACTAGCGGGAGCATTGGCCAAAAACATTCAGTACTTC. The chain recombines TRBV29-1 with TRBJ2-4, with 14 positions matching TRBD2. CDR3 length equals 17 residues. CDR1 and CDR2 (germline): SQVTM, ANQGSEA. V shed 4 bases and J 1 base; nucleotides not matched to a gene: 6.

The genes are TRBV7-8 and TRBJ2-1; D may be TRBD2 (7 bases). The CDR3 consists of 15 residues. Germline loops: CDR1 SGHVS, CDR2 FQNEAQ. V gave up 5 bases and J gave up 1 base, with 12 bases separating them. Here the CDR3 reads CASSPGEGSYNEQFF. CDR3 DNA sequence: TGTGCCAGCAGCCCAGGGGAGGGGTCCTACAATGAGCAGTTCTTC.

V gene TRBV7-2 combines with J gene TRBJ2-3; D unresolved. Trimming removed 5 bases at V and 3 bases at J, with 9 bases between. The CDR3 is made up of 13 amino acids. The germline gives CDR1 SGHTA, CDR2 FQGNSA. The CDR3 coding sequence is TGTGCCAGCAGCAAAGAGGTGACAGATACGCAGTATTTT. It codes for CASSKEVTDTQYF.

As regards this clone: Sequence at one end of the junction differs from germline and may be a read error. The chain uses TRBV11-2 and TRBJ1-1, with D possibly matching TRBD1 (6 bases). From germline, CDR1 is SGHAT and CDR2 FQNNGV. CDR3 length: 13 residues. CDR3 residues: CASSPSEVGPGVF. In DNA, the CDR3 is TGTGCCAGCAGCCCCTCGGAGGTGGGCCCAGGGGTTTTT.

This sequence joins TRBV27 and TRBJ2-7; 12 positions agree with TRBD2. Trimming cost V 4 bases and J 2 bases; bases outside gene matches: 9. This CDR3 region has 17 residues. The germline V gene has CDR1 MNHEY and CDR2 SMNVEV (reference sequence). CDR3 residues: CASSSASSGRDAYEQYF. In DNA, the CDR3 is TGTGCCAGCAGTTCAGCTTCTAGCGGGAGGGATGCCTACGAGCAGTACTTC.

The CDR3 reads CASSKISRGNSPLHF. The DNA of the CDR3 is TGTGCCAGCAGCAAAATCAGCCGCGGAAATTCACCCCTCCACTTT. The V gene is TRBV7-8, the J gene TRBJ1-6; no clear D. This CDR3 is built from 15 residues. V gave up 5 bases and J gave up 7 bases, with 15 bases separating them. The germline CDR1 and CDR2 sequences are SGHVS and FQNEAQ.

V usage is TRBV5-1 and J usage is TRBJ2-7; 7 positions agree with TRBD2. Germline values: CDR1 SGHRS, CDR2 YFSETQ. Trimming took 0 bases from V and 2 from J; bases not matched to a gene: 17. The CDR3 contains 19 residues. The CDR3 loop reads CASSLDSGNIAGPTYEQYF. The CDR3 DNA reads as TGCGCCAGCAGCTTGGATTCGGGCAATATAGCGGGTCCTACCTACGAGCAGTACTTC.

The CDR3 region is CATSSGGDYGYTF. The CDR3 nucleotides read TGTGCCACCAGCTCGGGGGGGGACTATGGCTACACCTTC. The genes are TRBV10-3 and TRBJ1-2; D may be TRBD1 (5 bases). Trimming removed 10 bases at V and 3 bases at J, with 15 bases between. Germline values: CDR1 ENHRY, CDR2 SYGVKD. The CDR3 runs 13 residues.

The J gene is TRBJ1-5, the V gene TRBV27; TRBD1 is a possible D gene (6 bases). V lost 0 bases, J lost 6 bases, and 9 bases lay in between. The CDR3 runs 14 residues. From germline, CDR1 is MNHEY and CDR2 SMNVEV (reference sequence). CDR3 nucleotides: TGTGCCAGCAGTTTATCGGGGGCGGTTCAGCCCCAGCATTTT. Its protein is CASSLSGAVQPQHF.